Each of the 30 T cell receptor beta chains below was sequenced from the same sample in a study of CD8+CD57+ T cells in acquired aplastic anemia. It was genomic DNA that served as the template for profiling TCR beta VDJ and CDR3. TCRdb redid the calling of the reads with MiXCR, one entry per CDR3 protein. The table shows 250,000 to 300,000 distinct CDR3 sequences, with 55% to 65% occurring only once. The source material was sorted CD4+, CD8+, or CD8+CD57+ T cells (not recorded which) from PBMCs. The receptors derive from a human donor with severe aplastic anemia or a healthy control (not recorded which).

In this sample, this clonotype turned up many times. The J gene is TRBJ2-3, the V gene TRBV5-1, with D possibly being TRBD1 (6 bases). V gave up 0 bases and J gave up 1 base, with 9 bases separating them. The CDR3 is 15 amino acids. Germline V gene lookup returns CDR1 SGHRS and CDR2 YFSETQ. The CDR3: CASSLGGPRTDTQYF. Here the CDR3 DNA reads TGCGCCAGCAGCTTGGGGGGGCCGCGCACAGATACGCAGTATTTT. Drawing the rest from reference TRBV5-1 and TRBJ2-3, the complete variable domain is KAGVTQTPRYLIKTRGQQVTLSCSPISGHRSVSWYQQTPGQGLQFLFEYFSETQRNKGNFPGRFSGRQFSNSRSEMNVSTLELGDSALYLCASSLGGPRTDTQYFGPGTRLTVL.

This clonotype showed up many times. The rearrangement uses TRBV20-1 and TRBJ2-3, with 7 bases lining up with TRBD1. The CDR3 is 12 amino acids. The germline CDR1 and CDR2 sequences are DFQATT and SNEGSKA (reference sequence). Trimming removed 4 bases from V and 7 bases from J; junction bases left unmatched: 5. The CDR3 DNA sequence: TGCAGTGCTATCCTACAGGGGAATACGCAGTATTTT. Amino acids: CSAILQGNTQYF.

This clonotype was seen more than once but under ten times. The chain recombines TRBV20-1 with TRBJ1-3; D uncertain. Germline values: CDR1 DFQATT, CDR2 SNEGSKA (reference sequence). There are 14 residues in the CDR3. Trimming stripped 3 bases from V and 0 bases from J, with 9 bases between. The CDR3 DNA reads as TGCAGTGCTAGGGGCGCATTCTCTGGAAACACCATATATTTT. Translation gives CSARGAFSGNTIYF.

The chain links TRBV4-2 to TRBJ1-6, with TRBD1 as a possible D gene (6 bases). Germline V gives CDR1 LGHNA, CDR2 YNFKEQ. The CDR3 is 16 amino acids. Trimming shortened V by 0 bases and J by 1 base, and 7 bases separated the two germline ends. CDR3 sequence: CASSQDQGSYNSPLHF. The CDR3 DNA is TGTGCCAGCAGCCAAGATCAGGGGTCCTATAATTCACCCCTCCACTTT.

This chain connects TRBV20-1 to TRBJ2-1; D could derive from TRBD1 or TRBD2 (5 bases each). The CDR3 consists of 14 residues. Per the germline V gene, CDR1 is DFQATT and CDR2 is SNEGSKA (reference sequence). V dropped 0 bases and J dropped 5 bases, with 11 bases sitting between them. The DNA for the CDR3 is TGCAGTGCTAGAGAGGGGGTCAGGGACAATGAGCAGTTCTTC. Its protein is CSAREGVRDNEQFF.

This chain links TRBV15 with TRBJ2-7; 11 bases are a match to TRBD1. Trimming cost V 3 bases and J 4 bases; bases outside gene matches: 2. Germline V lookup: CDR1 LNHNV, CDR2 YYDKDF (reference sequence). The CDR3 spans 14 residues. CDR3 nucleotides: TGTGCCACCAGCAGGGACAGGGGGCAATACGAGCAGTACTTC. As protein: CATSRDRGQYEQYF.

This clonotype was counted many times. CDR3 sequence: CASSRNRATGELFF. The DNA of the CDR3 is TGTGCCAGCAGTCGGAACAGGGCTACCGGGGAGCTGTTTTTT. V gene TRBV12-3 or TRBV12-4 combines with J gene TRBJ2-2; D is perhaps TRBD1 (6 bases). Trimming took off 5 bases at V and 5 bases at J, with 12 bases between the two ends. The CDR3 totals 14 residues.

V is TRBV7-2 and J is TRBJ2-7; D possibly corresponds to TRBD2 (5 bases). CDR1 SGHTA and CDR2 FQGNSA come from the germline V gene. V lost 2 bases to trimming and J lost 3 bases, with 11 bases between them. The CDR3 length is 14 residues. CDR3 sequence reads: CASSLMGVGYEQYF. The CDR3 nucleotides are TGTGCCAGCAGCTTAATGGGAGTAGGCTACGAGCAGTACTTC.

V is TRBV10-3 and J is TRBJ1-1, with D maybe TRBD1 (6 bases). Deletions cut 1 base from V and 4 bases from J, with 7 bases between. Looked up from germline, CDR1 is ENHRY and CDR2 is SYGVKD. The CDR3 has 13 residues. The CDR3 loop is CAISEWGATEAFF. CDR3 sequence (DNA): TGTGCCATCAGTGAGTGGGGGGCCACTGAAGCTTTCTTT.

This clonotype was observed many times. The J gene is TRBJ2-5, the V gene TRBV29-1, with TRBD2 identical over 9 bases. Germline V gives CDR1 SQVTM, CDR2 ANQGSEA. V lost 4 bases, J lost 5 bases, and 5 bases stayed unmatched. CDR3 length: 13 residues. CDR3 DNA: TGCAGCGTTGTCGCGGGGGGGCCTGAGACCCAGTACTTC. Protein: CSVVAGGPETQYF. Filled out from reference TRBV29-1 and TRBJ2-5, the complete variable domain reads SAVISQKPSRDICQRGTSLTIQCQVDSQVTMMFWYRQQPGQSLTLIATANQGSEATYESGFVIDKFPISRPNLTFSTLTVSNMSPEDSSIYLCSVVAGGPETQYFGPGTRLLVL.

The sample holds many counts of this clonotype. The chain employs TRBV6-2 or TRBV6-3 and TRBJ1-5; maybe TRBD1 (5 bases). Trimming stripped 5 bases from V and 2 bases from J, with 16 bases between. CDR1 and CDR2 from the germline V gene are MNHEY and SVGEGT. The CDR3 is 16 residues long. The CDR3 region is CASSKGGMGGNQPQHF. The CDR3 DNA follows: TGTGCCAGCAGTAAGGGCGGGATGGGGGGCAATCAGCCCCAGCATTTT.

The V and J genes are TRBV20-1 and TRBJ1-2; D might be TRBD1 (6 bases). V lost 6 bases to trimming and J lost 4 bases, with 24 bases between them. Germline loops: CDR1 DFQATT, CDR2 SNEGSKA (reference sequence). CDR3 length equals 16 residues. CDR3 region: CSATGIGGQAIYGYTF. The CDR3 DNA reads as TGCAGTGCGACCGGGATCGGGGGGCAGGCGATCTATGGCTACACCTTC.

In its sample, this clonotype was seen many times. The rearrangement uses TRBV29-1 and TRBJ2-7, with a tentative D call TRBD1 (7 bases). The V end lost 7 bases, the J end lost 4 bases, and 17 bases lay between the germline ends. CDR3 length: 13 amino acids. The germline CDR1 and CDR2 sequences are SQVTM and ANQGSEA. The CDR3: CSAEGTVNYEQYF. DNA of the CDR3: TGCAGCGCGGAGGGGACAGTGAATTACGAGCAGTACTTC.

This clonotype has ten or more counts. The chain combines TRBV10-3 with TRBJ2-2, with 8 positions matching TRBD2. CDR1 ENHRY and CDR2 SYGVKD come from the germline V gene. There are 14 residues in the CDR3. Losses at the gene ends were 5 bases for V and 5 bases for J; bases not matched to a gene: 4. DNA for the CDR3: TGTGCCATCAGTTGGGCTAGCGGGACCGGGGAGCTGTTTTTT. It yields the protein CAISWASGTGELFF.

The chain has TRBV20-1 and TRBJ2-7; no firm D call. CDR3 length equals 12 residues. In germline, CDR1 is DFQATT, CDR2 SNEGSKA (reference sequence). The ends were cut back, 6 bases at V and 3 bases at J, with 12 bases in the middle. CDR3 amino acids: CSARRSNYEQYF. CDR3 in DNA: TGCAGTGCCCGCCGGTCCAACTACGAGCAGTACTTC.

In this sample, this clonotype turned up many times. The chain employs TRBV19 and TRBJ2-3; perhaps TRBD1 as D (6 bases). The germline V gene encodes CDR1 LNHDA and CDR2 SQIVND (reference sequence). V lost 5 bases and J lost 2, with 11 bases in between. The CDR3 length is 14 residues. The CDR3 loop reads CASSQGFFTDTQYF. CDR3 nucleotide sequence: TGTGCCAGTAGTCAGGGGTTCTTCACAGATACGCAGTATTTT.

The chain has TRBV24-1 and TRBJ2-7; TRBD2 might be the D (5 bases). Trimming removed 4 bases from V and 2 bases from J, with 11 bases in between. Germline V gene data show CDR1 as KGHDR and CDR2 as SFDVKD. The CDR3 extends over 14 amino acids. Here the CDR3 reads CATSEGDTPYEQYF. CDR3 bases: TGTGCCACCAGTGAGGGAGACACCCCCTACGAGCAGTACTTC.

The rearrangement joins TRBV7-9 to TRBJ2-4, with no clear D. The CDR3 contains 13 residues. CDR1 and CDR2 (germline): SEHNR, FQNEAQ (reference sequence). V lost 3 bases, J lost 3 bases, and 6 bases lay in between. DNA of the CDR3: TGTGCCAGCAGCTTCCAGGACAAAAACATTCAGTACTTC. It yields the protein CASSFQDKNIQYF. Drawing the rest from reference TRBV7-9 and TRBJ2-4, the complete variable domain is DTGVSQNPRHKITKRGQNVTFRCDPISEHNRLYWYRQTLGQGPEFLTYFQNEAQLEKSRLLSDRFSAERPKGSFSTLEIQRTEQGDSAMYLCASSFQDKNIQYFGAGTRLSVL.

The chain links TRBV24-1 to TRBJ2-1; TRBD2 matches at 8 bases. J was trimmed by 7 bases and V by 3 bases; bases with no gene match: 4. Germline assignment: CDR1 KGHDR and CDR2 SFDVKD. The CDR3 is 14 amino acids. This CDR3 reads CATSDPGGGNEQFF. In DNA, the CDR3 is TGTGCCACCAGTGATCCCGGGGGGGGGAATGAGCAGTTCTTC.

This clonotype has ten or more counts. CDR3 residues: CASSLEDRNIYEQYF. The CDR3 DNA sequence: TGTGCCAGCAGCTTAGAGGACAGGAATATCTACGAGCAGTACTTC. The chain links TRBV7-2 to TRBJ2-7; 7 nucleotides agree with TRBD1. J lost 3 bases, V lost 1 base, and 6 bases had no gene match. The germline V gene encodes CDR1 SGHTA and CDR2 FQGNSA. The CDR3 is made up of 15 amino acids.

Remarks on this clonotype: Lacking the conserved final phenylalanine or tryptophan, this CDR3 likely reflects a read error. The chain employs TRBV25-1 and TRBJ1-6; tentatively, D is TRBD1 (5 bases). This CDR3 spans 14 amino acids. V was clipped by 6 bases and J by 9 bases, with 15 bases between them. The germline gives CDR1 MGHDK, CDR2 SYGVNS. CDR3 sequence (DNA): TGTGCCAGCAGGGGGGTAGGGGAATCTTCACCCCTCCACCTT. This sequence encodes CASRGVGESSPLHL.

This chain joins TRBV10-3 and TRBJ1-6, with D possibly being TRBD1 (5 bases). The V gene's germline CDR1 is ENHRY and CDR2 SYGVKD. The CDR3 sequence is 12 residues long. V lost 6 bases, J lost 13 bases, and 13 bases lay in between. CDR3 in amino acids: CAISLDSTPLHF. In nucleotides, the CDR3 is TGTGCCATCAGCCTAGACAGTACGCCCCTCCACTTT.

The chain recombines TRBV27 with TRBJ2-3; 7 bases map to TRBD2. The junction had 13 bases not matched to a gene; V was cut back by 5 bases and J by 5 bases. The CDR3 runs to 16 residues. Germline loops: CDR1 MNHEY, CDR2 SMNVEV (reference sequence). Written as DNA, the CDR3 is TGTGCCAGCAGTCTCTTGAGCGGGGTTCCGCAAGATACGCAGTATTTT. Its protein product is CASSLLSGVPQDTQYF.

This clonotype has ten or more counts. The chain has TRBV6-2 or TRBV6-3 and TRBJ1-1, with D possibly matching TRBD1 (5 bases). The CDR3 consists of 14 residues. Germline V CDR1 and CDR2: MNHEY, SVGEGT. V was shortened by 5 bases and J by 1 base, with 11 bases between the two germline ends. Here the CDR3 reads CASSATDWNTEAFF. CDR3 coding DNA: TGTGCCAGCAGTGCGACAGATTGGAACACTGAAGCTTTCTTT.

The chain combines TRBV9 with TRBJ1-6; 7 bases fit TRBD1. With V trimmed by 3 bases and J by 5 bases, 5 bases remained unmatched. This CDR3 spans 15 amino acids. Germline V gives CDR1 SGDLS, CDR2 YYNGEE. CDR3 sequence: CASSAQGSDNSPLHF. In DNA, the CDR3 is TGTGCCAGCAGCGCACAGGGGTCGGATAATTCACCCCTCCACTTT.

The chain carries TRBV7-9 and TRBJ2-7; 8 positions agree with TRBD2. With V trimmed by 5 bases and J by 2 bases, 8 bases remained unmatched. The CDR3 runs to 15 residues. Per the germline V gene, CDR1 is SEHNR and CDR2 is FQNEAQ (reference sequence). The CDR3 here is CASSPATSGTYEQYF. CDR3 nucleotides: TGTGCCAGCAGCCCGGCAACTAGCGGAACCTACGAGCAGTACTTC.

The chain joins TRBV5-1 to TRBJ1-1, with TRBD1 as a possible D gene (5 bases). Trimming shortened V by 0 bases and J by 3 bases, and 12 bases separated the two germline ends. CDR3 length equals 15 residues. Germline V gene sequence: CDR1 SGHRS, CDR2 YFSETQ. DNA for the CDR3: TGCGCCAGCAGCTTGGTGTCAGGGATTGACACTGAAGCTTTCTTT. Residues: CASSLVSGIDTEAFF.

This clonotype was detected a few times. The genes are TRBV7-2 and TRBJ2-7; 9 bases match TRBD2. The V gene end was trimmed by 2 bases and the J gene end by 6 bases; junction bases not matched to a gene: 11. Germline V gene data show CDR1 as SGHTA and CDR2 as FQGNSA. This CDR3 region has 16 residues. The CDR3 here is CASSLRAGGRGVEQYF. CDR3 DNA sequence: TGTGCCAGCAGCTTACGGGCGGGAGGGAGAGGGGTCGAGCAGTACTTC.

The CDR3 DNA follows: TGTGCCAGCAGAGCGGGACCAGGGACGAGCCACACCTTC. Translating it yields CASRAGPGTSHTF. The V gene is TRBV2, the J gene TRBJ1-2, with D perhaps matching TRBD1 (5 bases). The CDR3 is made up of 13 amino acids. Germline CDR1 is SNHLY and CDR2 is FYNNEI. Trimming pared 6 bases from V and 12 bases from J, leaving 20 bases between.

The rearrangement links TRBV7-2 to TRBJ2-2; 11 bases are a match to TRBD2. The V gene's germline CDR1 is SGHTA and CDR2 FQGNSA. Unmatched junction bases numbered 5, after V lost 4 bases and J lost 4 bases. The CDR3 is made up of 16 amino acids. In DNA form, the CDR3 reads TGTGCCAGCAGCTCCGGGACTAGCGGAAGCACCGGGGAGCTGTTTTTT. Its translation is CASSSGTSGSTGELFF.